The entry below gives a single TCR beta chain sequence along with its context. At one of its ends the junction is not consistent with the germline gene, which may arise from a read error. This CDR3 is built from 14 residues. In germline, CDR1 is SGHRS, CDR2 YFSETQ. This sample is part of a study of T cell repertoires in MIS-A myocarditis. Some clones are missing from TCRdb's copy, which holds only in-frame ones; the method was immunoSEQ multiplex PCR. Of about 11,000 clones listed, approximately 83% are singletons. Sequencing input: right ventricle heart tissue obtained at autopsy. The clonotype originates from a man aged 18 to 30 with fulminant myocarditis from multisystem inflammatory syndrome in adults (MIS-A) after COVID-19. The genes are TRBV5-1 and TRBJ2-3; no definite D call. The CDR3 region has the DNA TGCGCCAGCAGCTTGGCTCTTCGCACGGATACGCAGTATTTT. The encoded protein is CASSLALRTDTQYF.